This is a list of T cell receptor beta chains from one sample in a study of T-cell memory formation after mild COVID-19. TCRdb processed the 5' RACE reads anew with MiXCR; each CDR3 protein has one entry. The repertoire holds about 400,000 distinct CDR3 sequences, with around 24% as singletons. The source material was PBMCs or a T cell subset sorted from them (not recorded which). The receptors shown here come from an adult woman who had mild COVID-19 (a few samples of this study predate the infection). Cell type and time point are not known. CDR3s include the opening cysteine and the closing phenylalanine or tryptophan. D genes are given only for firm matches. Clone size, where shown, is once, few, many, or a class for clones that have expanded.

CDR3aa	CDR3nt	abundance	v_gene	j_gene	d_gene
CASSSRTGGSYEQYF	TGTGCCAGCAGCTCAAGGACAGGGGGATCCTACGAGCAGTACTTC	NA	TRBV7-9	TRBJ2-7	TRBD1
CATSPSGGQFNEQFF	TGTGCCACCAGCCCCAGTGGGGGACAGTTCAATGAGCAGTTCTTC	NA	TRBV15	TRBJ2-1	TRBD1
CASSLLGFYEQYF	TGTGCCAGCAGCTTGCTGGGTTTCTACGAGCAGTACTTC	few	TRBV5-4	TRBJ2-7	NA
CASSLELDTDTQYF	TGTGCCAGCAGCTTAGAACTTGACACAGATACGCAGTATTTT	NA	TRBV11-2	TRBJ2-3	NA
CASNTPGLAGADTQYF	TGTGCCAGCAACACTCCGGGACTAGCGGGTGCAGATACGCAGTATTTT	NA	TRBV2	TRBJ2-3	TRBD2
CSVVLGVSYNEQFF	TGCAGCGTTGTGTTAGGGGTCTCCTACAATGAGCAGTTCTTC	few	TRBV29-1	TRBJ2-1	NA
CAIRAGLAVTTYEQYF	TGTGCCATCAGGGCCGGACTAGCCGTCACCACCTACGAGCAGTACTTC	few	TRBV10-3	TRBJ2-7	TRBD2
CASSLAAGWAEAFF	TGTGCCAGCAGCTTAGCGGCAGGGTGGGCTGAAGCTTTCTTT	NA	TRBV11-1	TRBJ1-1	NA
CSARVVPSGRRDEQFF	TGCAGTGCTAGAGTGGTGCCTAGCGGGAGGAGAGATGAGCAGTTCTTC	few	TRBV20-1	TRBJ2-1	TRBD2
CAWSGQGNEQYF	TGTGCCTGGAGCGGACAGGGTAACGAGCAGTACTTC	few	TRBV30	TRBJ2-7	TRBD1
CASSLDSPLLYYEQYF	TGTGCCAGCAGTTTGGACAGCCCTCTTCTTTACTACGAGCAGTACTTC	NA	TRBV5-5	TRBJ2-7	NA
CASSARLAGGQETQYF	TGTGCCAGCAGTGCCCGACTAGCGGGGGGACAAGAGACCCAGTACTTC	NA	TRBV2	TRBJ2-5	TRBD2
CSVWTGVPSTDTQYF	TGCAGCGTATGGACAGGCGTTCCAAGCACAGATACGCAGTATTTT	few	TRBV29-1	TRBJ2-3	TRBD1
CASSQGGINQPQHF	TGTGCCAGCAGCCAAGGGGGAATCAATCAGCCCCAGCATTTT	NA	TRBV12-3/TRBV12-4	TRBJ1-5	NA
CASRNIIMNRDPWFDTQYF	TGTGCCAGCAGGAACATTATAATGAACAGGGATCCCTGGTTTGATACGCAGTATTTT	NA	TRBV7-9	TRBJ2-3	NA
CASKLATGELFF	TGTGCCAGCAAACTAGCGACCGGGGAGCTGTTTTTT	NA	TRBV6-5	TRBJ2-2	TRBD2
CASEGMGNIQYF	TGTGCCTCGGAGGGGATGGGAAACATTCAGTACTTC	few	TRBV12-3/TRBV12-4	TRBJ2-4	NA
CASSRVGGEYYTF	TGTGCCAGCAGCCGAGTGGGGGGAGAATACTACACCTTC	NA	TRBV27	TRBJ1-2	NA
CASSFGGLWQPQHF	TGCGCCAGCAGCTTCGGCGGTTTGTGGCAGCCCCAGCATTTT	NA	TRBV5-1	TRBJ1-5	NA
CASSQEPGLARYEQYF	TGTGCCAGCAGCCAGGAACCGGGACTAGCGCGCTACGAGCAGTACTTC	few	TRBV7-6	TRBJ2-7	TRBD2
CAIGRSGQGVYEQYF	TGTGCCATCGGAAGGTCCGGTCAGGGAGTCTACGAGCAGTACTTC	NA	TRBV10-3	TRBJ2-7	NA
CASRLGYGYTF	TGTGCCAGCCGATTAGGGTATGGCTACACCTTC	few	TRBV6-5	TRBJ1-2	NA
CASSVEPSGGLSGELFF	TGTGCCAGCAGCGTAGAGCCTAGCGGGGGGCTGAGCGGGGAGCTGTTTTTT	NA	TRBV9	TRBJ2-2	TRBD2
CAWTNNEQFF	TGTGCCTGGACGAACAATGAGCAGTTCTTC	NA	TRBV30	TRBJ2-1	NA
CASRPGRSPLHF	TGTGCCAGCAGGCCAGGGCGGTCACCCCTCCACTTT	NA	TRBV12-3/TRBV12-4	TRBJ1-6	NA
CSAKPAGNSYEQYF	TGCAGTGCTAAACCAGCCGGGAACTCCTACGAGCAGTACTTC	few	TRBV20-1	TRBJ2-7	NA
CAWNGGTAKRPKPAGEQFF	TGTGCCTGGAACGGCGGGACGGCAAAGCGGCCTAAACCCGCGGGTGAGCAGTTCTTC	NA	TRBV30	TRBJ2-1	NA
CASSFRPTGAGTDTQYF	TGTGCCAGCAGCTTCCGCCCTACAGGGGCCGGCACAGATACGCAGTATTTT	many	TRBV7-2	TRBJ2-3	TRBD1
CASSMNPSGNTIYF	TGTGCCAGCAGCATGAACCCCTCTGGAAACACCATATATTTT	NA	TRBV9	TRBJ1-3	NA
CASSSLAGGNNEQFF	TGTGCCAGCAGTTCCCTAGCGGGGGGGAATAATGAGCAGTTCTTC	many	TRBV12-3/TRBV12-4	TRBJ2-1	TRBD2
CSANSDSGGGMTQYF	TGCAGTGCCAACTCTGATAGCGGCGGGGGAATGACCCAGTACTTC	NA	TRBV20-1	TRBJ2-5	TRBD2
CSVDRLAVSYNEQFF	TGCAGCGTTGATCGGCTGGCGGTCTCCTACAATGAGCAGTTCTTC	few	TRBV29-1	TRBJ2-1	NA
CASSPGQLVTAFF	TGTGCCAGCTCCCCGGGACAGCTGGTGACGGCTTTCTTT	NA	TRBV18	TRBJ1-1	TRBD1
CASSDGPFTDTQYF	TGTGCCAGCTCCGACGGGCCTTTCACAGATACGCAGTATTTT	NA	TRBV7-7	TRBJ2-3	NA
CASSLSAGARTDTQYF	TGTGCCAGCAGCTTGAGCGCGGGAGCTCGGACAGATACGCAGTATTTT	NA	TRBV7-2	TRBJ2-3	TRBD2
CAITAGDSPNGGYTF	TGTGCCATCACCGCCGGGGACTCTCCCAATGGAGGCTACACCTTC	few	TRBV10-3	TRBJ1-2	NA
CASRSQTSNTEAFF	TGTGCCAGCAGGAGCCAGACATCGAACACTGAAGCTTTCTTT	NA	TRBV7-9	TRBJ1-1	NA
CASTPGALAASYEQYF	TGTGCCAGCACTCCCGGCGCTTTAGCTGCATCCTACGAGCAGTACTTC	few	TRBV6-2/TRBV6-3	TRBJ2-7	NA
CASSGPASERGDTDTQYF	TGTGCCAGCAGCGGCCCGGCTTCGGAGCGGGGTGACACAGATACGCAGTATTTT	few	TRBV5-6	TRBJ2-3	TRBD2
CASSQSGQGGDEQYF	TGCGCCAGCAGCCAATCGGGACAGGGGGGCGACGAGCAGTACTTC	few	TRBV4-1	TRBJ2-7	TRBD1
CASSGLAGGQFF	TGTGCCAGCAGCGGACTAGCGGGAGGTCAGTTCTTC	once	TRBV7-3	TRBJ2-1	TRBD2
CASSLTGGASGSNEQFF	TGTGCCAGCAGCTTAACGGGGGGTGCTAGCGGGAGCAATGAGCAGTTCTTC	NA	TRBV7-3	TRBJ2-1	TRBD2
CATSELTSGGDTGELFF	TGTGCCACCAGTGAGCTTACTAGCGGGGGGGACACCGGGGAGCTGTTTTTT	NA	TRBV24-1	TRBJ2-2	TRBD2